The clone carrying this T cell receptor (beta chain) was seen repeatedly, ten times or more. In TCRdb, the reads were re-called with MiXCR into one record per CDR3 protein. The sample has 630,000 or so distinct CDR3 sequences, more than 20% seen once; the top ten hold approximately 8.2%. These data come from a study of T cell repertoires in cytomegalovirus infection. V lost 3 bases and J 0 bases, leaving 12 bases between the germline ends. Germline loops: CDR1 SEHNR, CDR2 FQNEAQ (reference sequence). The CDR3 runs to 17 residues. The sequence came from a human donor in good health (CMV status not recorded). Some clones in this sample may be carry-over from other donors' samples. The sample comprised CD8+ T cells from PBMCs. The gene calls are TRBV7-9 and TRBJ2-6; D is possibly TRBD2 (6 bases). CDR3 DNA: TGTGCCAGCAGCTTGACGGACGGGAGCTCTGGGGCCAACGTCCTGACTTTC. Translating gives CASSLTDGSSGANVLTF.